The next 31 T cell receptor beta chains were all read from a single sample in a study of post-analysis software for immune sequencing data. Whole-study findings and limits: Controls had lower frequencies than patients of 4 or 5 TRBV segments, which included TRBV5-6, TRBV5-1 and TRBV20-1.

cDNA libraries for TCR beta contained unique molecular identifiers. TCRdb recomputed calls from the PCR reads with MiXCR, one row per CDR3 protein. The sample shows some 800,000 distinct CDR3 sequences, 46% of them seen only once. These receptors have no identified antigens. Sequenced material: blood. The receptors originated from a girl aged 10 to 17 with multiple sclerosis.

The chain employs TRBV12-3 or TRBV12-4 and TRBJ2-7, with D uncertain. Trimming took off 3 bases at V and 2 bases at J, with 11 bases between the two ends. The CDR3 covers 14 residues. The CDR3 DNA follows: TGTGCCAGCAGTTTTTCGGCAGGCGCCTACGAGCAGTACTTC. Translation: CASSFSAGAYEQYF.

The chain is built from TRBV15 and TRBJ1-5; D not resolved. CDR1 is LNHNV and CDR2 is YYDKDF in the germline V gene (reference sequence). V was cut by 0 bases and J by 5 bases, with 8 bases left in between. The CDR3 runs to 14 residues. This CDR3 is CATSRDPGDQPQHF. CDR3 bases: TGTGCCACCAGCAGAGATCCGGGTGATCAGCCCCAGCATTTT.

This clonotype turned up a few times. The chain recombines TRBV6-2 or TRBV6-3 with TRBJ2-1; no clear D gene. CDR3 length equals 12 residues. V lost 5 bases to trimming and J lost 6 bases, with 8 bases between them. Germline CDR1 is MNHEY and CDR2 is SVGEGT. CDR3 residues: CASSPGFNEQFF. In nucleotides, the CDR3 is TGTGCCAGCAGTCCTGGGTTCAATGAGCAGTTCTTC.

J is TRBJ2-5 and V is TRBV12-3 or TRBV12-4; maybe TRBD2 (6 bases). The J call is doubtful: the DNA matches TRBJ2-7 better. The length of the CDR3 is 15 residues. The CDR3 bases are TGTGCCAGCAGTCCCGCACTAGCAAGAGCCTACGAGCAGTACTTC. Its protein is CASSPALARAYEQYF.

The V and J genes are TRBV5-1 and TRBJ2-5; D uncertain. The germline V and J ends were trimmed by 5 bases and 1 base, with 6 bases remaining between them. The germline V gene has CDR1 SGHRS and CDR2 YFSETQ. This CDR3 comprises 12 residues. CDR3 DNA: TGCGCCAGCAGTCAAACCCAAGAGACCCAGTACTTC. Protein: CASSQTQETQYF.

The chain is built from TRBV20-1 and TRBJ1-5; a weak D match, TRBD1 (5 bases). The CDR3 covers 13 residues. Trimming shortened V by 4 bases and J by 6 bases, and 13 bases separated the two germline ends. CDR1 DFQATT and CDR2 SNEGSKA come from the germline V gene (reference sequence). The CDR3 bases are TGCAGTGCTACCCCGGGCAGGGTTCAGCCCCAGCATTTT. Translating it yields CSATPGRVQPQHF.

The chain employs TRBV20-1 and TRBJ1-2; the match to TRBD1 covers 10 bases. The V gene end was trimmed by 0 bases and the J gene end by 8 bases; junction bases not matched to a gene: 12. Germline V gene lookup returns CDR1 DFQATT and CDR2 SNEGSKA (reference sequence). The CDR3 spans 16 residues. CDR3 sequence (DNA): TGCAGTGCTAGAGATGTCCCCGGACAGGGGGTGGGGGGCTACACCTTC. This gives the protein CSARDVPGQGVGGYTF.

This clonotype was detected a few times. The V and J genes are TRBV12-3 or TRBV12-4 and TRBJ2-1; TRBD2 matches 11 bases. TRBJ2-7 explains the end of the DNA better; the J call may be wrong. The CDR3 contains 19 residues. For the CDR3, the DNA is TGTGCCAGCAGTTTAGCGTCGACTAGCGGGATGCAAGTGTCCTACGAGCAGTACTTC. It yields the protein CASSLASTSGMQVSYEQYF.

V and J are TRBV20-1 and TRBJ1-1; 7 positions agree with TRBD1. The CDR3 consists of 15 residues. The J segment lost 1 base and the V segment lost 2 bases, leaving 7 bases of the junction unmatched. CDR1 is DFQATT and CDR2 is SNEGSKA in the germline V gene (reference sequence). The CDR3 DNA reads TGCAGTGCTAGACGCTGGTCAGGGGGGAACACTGAAGCTTTCTTT. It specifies CSARRWSGGNTEAFF.

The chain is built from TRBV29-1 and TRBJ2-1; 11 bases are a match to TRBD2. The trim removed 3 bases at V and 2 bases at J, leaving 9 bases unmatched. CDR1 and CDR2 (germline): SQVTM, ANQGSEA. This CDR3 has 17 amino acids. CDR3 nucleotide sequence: TGCAGCGTTGAGGGTATAGCGGGAGGGAAAGCCTACAATGAGCAGTTCTTC. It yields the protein CSVEGIAGGKAYNEQFF.

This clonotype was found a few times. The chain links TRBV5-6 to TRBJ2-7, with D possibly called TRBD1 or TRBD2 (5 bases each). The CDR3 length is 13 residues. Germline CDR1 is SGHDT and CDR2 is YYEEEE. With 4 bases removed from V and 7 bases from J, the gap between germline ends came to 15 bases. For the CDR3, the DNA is TGTGCCAGCAGCCCCGGGACCGGCACTGAGCAGTACTTC. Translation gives CASSPGTGTEQYF.

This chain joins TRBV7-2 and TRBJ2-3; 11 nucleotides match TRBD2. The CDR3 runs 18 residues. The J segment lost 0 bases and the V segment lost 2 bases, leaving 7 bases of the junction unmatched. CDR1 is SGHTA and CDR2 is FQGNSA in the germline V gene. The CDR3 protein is CASSLMLGLAGSTDTQYF. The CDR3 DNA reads TGTGCCAGCAGCTTAATGCTTGGACTAGCGGGTAGCACAGATACGCAGTATTTT. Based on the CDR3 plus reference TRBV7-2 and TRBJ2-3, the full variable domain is GAGVSQSPSNKVTEKGKDVELRCDPISGHTALYWYRQSLGQGLEFLIYFQGNSAPDKSGLPSDRFSAERTGGSVSTLTIQRTQQEDSAVYLCASSLMLGLAGSTDTQYFGPGTRLTVL.

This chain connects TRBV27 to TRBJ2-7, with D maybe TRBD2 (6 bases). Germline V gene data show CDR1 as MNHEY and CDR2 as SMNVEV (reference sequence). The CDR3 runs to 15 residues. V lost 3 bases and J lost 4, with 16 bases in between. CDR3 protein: CASSLWPGGAYEQYF. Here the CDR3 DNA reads TGTGCCAGCAGTTTGTGGCCTGGAGGGGCTTACGAGCAGTACTTC.

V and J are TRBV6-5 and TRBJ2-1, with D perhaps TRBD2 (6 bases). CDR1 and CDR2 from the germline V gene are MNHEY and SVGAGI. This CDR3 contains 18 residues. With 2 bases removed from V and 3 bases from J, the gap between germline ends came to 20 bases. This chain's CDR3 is CASSYIGIGGTLYNEQFF. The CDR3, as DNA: TGTGCCAGCAGTTACATCGGGATAGGCGGGACCCTCTACAATGAGCAGTTCTTC.

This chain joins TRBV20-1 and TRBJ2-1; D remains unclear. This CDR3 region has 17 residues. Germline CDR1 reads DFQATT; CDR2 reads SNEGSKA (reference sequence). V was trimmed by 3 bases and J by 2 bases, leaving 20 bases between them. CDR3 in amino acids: CSASPHHGLVPYNEQFF. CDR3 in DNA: TGCAGTGCTAGCCCCCATCATGGGCTGGTGCCCTACAATGAGCAGTTCTTC.

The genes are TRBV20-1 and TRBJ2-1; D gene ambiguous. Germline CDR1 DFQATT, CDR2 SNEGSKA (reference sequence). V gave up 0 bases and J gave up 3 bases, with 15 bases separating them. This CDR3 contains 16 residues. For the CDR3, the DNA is TGCAGTGCTAGAGATCGGGCGGCCTCACACTACAATGAGCAGTTCTTC. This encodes CSARDRAASHYNEQFF.

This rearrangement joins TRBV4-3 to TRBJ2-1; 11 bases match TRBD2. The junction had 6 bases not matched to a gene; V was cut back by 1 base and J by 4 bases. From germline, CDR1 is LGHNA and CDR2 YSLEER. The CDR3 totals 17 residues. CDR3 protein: CASSQGLLAGGYNEQFF. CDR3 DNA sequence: TGCGCCAGCAGCCAAGGCCTCCTAGCGGGAGGATACAATGAGCAGTTCTTC.

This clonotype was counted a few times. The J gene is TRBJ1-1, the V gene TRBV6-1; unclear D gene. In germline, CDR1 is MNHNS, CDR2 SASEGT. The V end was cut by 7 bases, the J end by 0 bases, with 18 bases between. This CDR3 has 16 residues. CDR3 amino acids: CASNHPRRGLNTEAFF. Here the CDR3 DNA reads TGTGCCAGCAACCACCCCAGGAGAGGTTTGAACACTGAAGCTTTCTTT.

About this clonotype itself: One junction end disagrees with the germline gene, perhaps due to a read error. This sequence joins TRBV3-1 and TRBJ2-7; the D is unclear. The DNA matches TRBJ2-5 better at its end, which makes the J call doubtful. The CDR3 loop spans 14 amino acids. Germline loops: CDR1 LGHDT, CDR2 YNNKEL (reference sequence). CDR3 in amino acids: CAGSHALLRETQYF. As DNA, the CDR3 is TGTGCCGGCAGCCATGCACTGCTGAGGGAGACCCAGTACTTC.

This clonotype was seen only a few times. The CDR3 DNA follows: TGCGCCAGCAGCCAAGTCTATGGATACGAGCAGTACTTC. Translating gives CASSQVYGYEQYF. J is TRBJ2-7 and V is TRBV4-3; D is unresolved. The V gene lost 1 base and the J gene lost 4 bases, with 8 bases spanning the gap. The CDR3 is made up of 13 amino acids. Germline assignment: CDR1 LGHNA and CDR2 YSLEER.

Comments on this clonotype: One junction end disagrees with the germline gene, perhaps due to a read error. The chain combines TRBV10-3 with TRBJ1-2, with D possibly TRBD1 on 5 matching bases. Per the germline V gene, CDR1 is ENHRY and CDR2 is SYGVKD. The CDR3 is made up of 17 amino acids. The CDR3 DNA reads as TGTGCCATCAGTGAGTCCGCGCTGACAGCTCTAAAGGGTGGCCACACCTTC. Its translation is CAISESALTALKGGHTF.

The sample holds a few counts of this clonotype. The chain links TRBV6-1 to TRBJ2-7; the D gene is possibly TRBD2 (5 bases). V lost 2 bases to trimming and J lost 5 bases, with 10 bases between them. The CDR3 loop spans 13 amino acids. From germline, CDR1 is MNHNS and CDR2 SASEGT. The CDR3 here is CASSESRVHEQYF. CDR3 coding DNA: TGTGCCAGCAGTGAATCGCGGGTCCACGAGCAGTACTTC.

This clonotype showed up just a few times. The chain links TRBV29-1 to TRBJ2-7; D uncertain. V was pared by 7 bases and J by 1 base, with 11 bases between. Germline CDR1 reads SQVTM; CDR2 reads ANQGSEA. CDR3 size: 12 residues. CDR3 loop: CSAVSRSYEQYF. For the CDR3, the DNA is TGCAGCGCGGTGTCCAGGTCCTACGAGCAGTACTTC.

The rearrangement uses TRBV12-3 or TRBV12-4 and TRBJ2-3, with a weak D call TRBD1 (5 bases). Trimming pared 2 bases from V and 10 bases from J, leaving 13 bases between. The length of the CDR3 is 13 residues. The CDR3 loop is CASSLLTVSAQYF. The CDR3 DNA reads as TGTGCCAGCAGTTTACTGACAGTCAGTGCGCAGTATTTT.

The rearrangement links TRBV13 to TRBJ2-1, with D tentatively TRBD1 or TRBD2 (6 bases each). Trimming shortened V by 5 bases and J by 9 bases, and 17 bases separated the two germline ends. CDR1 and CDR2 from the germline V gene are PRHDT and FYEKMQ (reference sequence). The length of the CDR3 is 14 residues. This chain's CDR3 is CASSHPFGGGEQFF. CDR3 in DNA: TGTGCCAGCAGCCACCCATTCGGGGGCGGTGAGCAGTTCTTC.

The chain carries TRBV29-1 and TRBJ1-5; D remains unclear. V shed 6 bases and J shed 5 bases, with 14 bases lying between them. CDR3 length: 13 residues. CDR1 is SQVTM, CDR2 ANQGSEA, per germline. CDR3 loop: CSVRWGVDQPQHF. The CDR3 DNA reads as TGCAGCGTGCGGTGGGGAGTGGATCAGCCCCAGCATTTT.

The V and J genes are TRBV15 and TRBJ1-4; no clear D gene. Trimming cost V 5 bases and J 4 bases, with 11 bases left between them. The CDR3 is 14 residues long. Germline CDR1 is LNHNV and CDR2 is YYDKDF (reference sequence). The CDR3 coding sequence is TGTGCCACCAGCGCGGATGGGGTTAATGAAAAACTGTTTTTT. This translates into CATSADGVNEKLFF.

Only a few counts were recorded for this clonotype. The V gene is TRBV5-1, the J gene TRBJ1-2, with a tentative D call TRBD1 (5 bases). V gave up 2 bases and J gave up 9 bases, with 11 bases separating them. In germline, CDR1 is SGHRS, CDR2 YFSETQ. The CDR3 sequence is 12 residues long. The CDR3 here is CASSFGGESYTF. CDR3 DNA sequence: TGCGCCAGCAGCTTCGGAGGGGAGAGCTACACCTTC.

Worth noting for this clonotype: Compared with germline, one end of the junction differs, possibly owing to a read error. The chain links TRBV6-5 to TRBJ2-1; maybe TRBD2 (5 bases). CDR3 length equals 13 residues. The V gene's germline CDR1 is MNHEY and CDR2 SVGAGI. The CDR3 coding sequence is TGTACCAGCAGTCTGTTACTAGATAATGAGCAGTTCTTC. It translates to CTSSLLLDNEQFF.

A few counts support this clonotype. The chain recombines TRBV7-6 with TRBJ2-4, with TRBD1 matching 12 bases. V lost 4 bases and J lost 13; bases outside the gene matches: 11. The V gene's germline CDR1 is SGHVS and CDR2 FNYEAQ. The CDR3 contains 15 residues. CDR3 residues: CASSSPGTGGKEQYF. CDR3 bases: TGTGCCAGCAGCTCCCCCGGGACAGGGGGCAAAGAGCAGTACTTC.

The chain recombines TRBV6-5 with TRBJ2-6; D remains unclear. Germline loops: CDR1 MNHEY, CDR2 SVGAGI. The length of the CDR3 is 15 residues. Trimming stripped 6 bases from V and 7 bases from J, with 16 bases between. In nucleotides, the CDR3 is TGTGCCAGCAGCCGACGGAGCTTTGGTGCCAACGTCCTGACTTTC. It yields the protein CASSRRSFGANVLTF.